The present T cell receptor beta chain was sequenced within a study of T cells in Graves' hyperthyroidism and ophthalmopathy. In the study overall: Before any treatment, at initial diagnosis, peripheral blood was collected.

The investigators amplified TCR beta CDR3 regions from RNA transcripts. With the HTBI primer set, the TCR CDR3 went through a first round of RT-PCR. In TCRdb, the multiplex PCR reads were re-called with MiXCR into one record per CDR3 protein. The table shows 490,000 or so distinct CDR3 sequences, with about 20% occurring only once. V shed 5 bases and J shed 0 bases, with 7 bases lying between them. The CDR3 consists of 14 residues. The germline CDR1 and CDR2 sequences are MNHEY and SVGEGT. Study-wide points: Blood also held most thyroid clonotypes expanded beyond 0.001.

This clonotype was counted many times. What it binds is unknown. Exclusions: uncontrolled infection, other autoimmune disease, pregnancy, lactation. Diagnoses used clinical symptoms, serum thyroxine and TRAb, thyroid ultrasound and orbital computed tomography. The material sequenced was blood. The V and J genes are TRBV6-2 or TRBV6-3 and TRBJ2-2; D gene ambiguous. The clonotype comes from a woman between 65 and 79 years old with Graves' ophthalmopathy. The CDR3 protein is CASSRQANTGELFF. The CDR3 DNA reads TGTGCCAGCAGTAGACAAGCGAACACCGGGGAGCTGTTTTTT.